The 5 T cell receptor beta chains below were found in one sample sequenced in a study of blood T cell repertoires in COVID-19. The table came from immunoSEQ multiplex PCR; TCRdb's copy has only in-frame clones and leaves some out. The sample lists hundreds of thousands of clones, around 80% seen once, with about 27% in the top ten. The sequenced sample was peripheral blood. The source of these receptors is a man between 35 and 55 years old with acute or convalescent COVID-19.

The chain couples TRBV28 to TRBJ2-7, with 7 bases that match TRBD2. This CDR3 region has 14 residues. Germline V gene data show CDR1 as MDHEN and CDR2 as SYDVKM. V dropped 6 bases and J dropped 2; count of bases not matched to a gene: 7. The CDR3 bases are TGTGCCAGCAGCGAAACCGGGACTACCTACGAGCAGTACTTC. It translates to CASSETGTTYEQYF.

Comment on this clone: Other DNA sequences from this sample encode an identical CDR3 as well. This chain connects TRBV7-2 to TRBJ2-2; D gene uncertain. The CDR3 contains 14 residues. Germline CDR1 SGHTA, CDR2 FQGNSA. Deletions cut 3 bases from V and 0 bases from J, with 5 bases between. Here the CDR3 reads CASSFSPNTGELFF. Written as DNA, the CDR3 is TGTGCCAGCAGCTTTAGCCCGAACACCGGGGAGCTGTTTTTT.

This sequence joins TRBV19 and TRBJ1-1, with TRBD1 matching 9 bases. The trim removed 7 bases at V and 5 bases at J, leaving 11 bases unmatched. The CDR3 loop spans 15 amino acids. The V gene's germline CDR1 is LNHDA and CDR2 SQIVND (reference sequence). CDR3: CASNLPGQGNTEAFF. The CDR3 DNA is TGTGCCAGTAACCTGCCGGGACAGGGCAATACTGAAGCTTTCTTT.

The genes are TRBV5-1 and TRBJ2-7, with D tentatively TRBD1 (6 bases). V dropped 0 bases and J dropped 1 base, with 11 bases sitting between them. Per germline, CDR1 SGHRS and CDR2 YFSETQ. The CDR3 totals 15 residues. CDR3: CASSLAGVGSYEQYF. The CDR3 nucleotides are TGCGCCAGCAGCTTGGCAGGGGTAGGATCCTACGAGCAGTACTTC.

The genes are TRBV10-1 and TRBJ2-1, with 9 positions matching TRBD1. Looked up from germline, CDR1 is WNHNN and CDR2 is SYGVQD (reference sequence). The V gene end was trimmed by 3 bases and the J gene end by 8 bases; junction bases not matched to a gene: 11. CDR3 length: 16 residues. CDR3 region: CASSDPSRDRAHEQFF. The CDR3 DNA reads TGCGCCAGCAGTGACCCCTCCCGGGACAGGGCCCATGAGCAGTTCTTC.